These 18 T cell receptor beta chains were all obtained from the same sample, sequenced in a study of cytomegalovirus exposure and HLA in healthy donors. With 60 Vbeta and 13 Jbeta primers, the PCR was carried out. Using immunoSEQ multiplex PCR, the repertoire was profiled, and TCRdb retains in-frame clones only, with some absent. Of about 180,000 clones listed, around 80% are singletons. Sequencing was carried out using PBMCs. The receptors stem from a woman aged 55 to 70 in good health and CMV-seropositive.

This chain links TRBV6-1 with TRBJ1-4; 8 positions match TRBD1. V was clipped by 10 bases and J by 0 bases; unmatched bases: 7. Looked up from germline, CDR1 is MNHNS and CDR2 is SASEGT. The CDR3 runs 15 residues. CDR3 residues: CATRTGYSTNEKLFF. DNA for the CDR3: TGTGCCACCCGGACAGGGTATTCAACTAATGAAAAACTGTTTTTT.

Here the CDR3 DNA reads TGCAGCGTTGAAAAAATTCGGGACAGGGGCGACCCCTACGAGCAGTACTTC. Its translation: CSVEKIRDRGDPYEQYF. V and J are TRBV29-1 and TRBJ2-7; 10 nucleotides agree with TRBD1. CDR1 is SQVTM and CDR2 is ANQGSEA in the germline V gene. This CDR3 region has 17 residues. J was trimmed by 2 bases and V by 2 bases; bases with no gene match: 12.

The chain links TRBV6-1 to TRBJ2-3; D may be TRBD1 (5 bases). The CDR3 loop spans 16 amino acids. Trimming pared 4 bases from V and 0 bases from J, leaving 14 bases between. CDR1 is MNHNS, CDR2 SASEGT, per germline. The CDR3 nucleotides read TGTGCCAGCAGTGTACTACAGGATTTTAGCACAGATACGCAGTATTTT. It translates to CASSVLQDFSTDTQYF.

The CDR3 here is CASSYDSGSTDTQYF. CDR3 coding DNA: TGTGCCAGCAGTTACGATAGCGGGAGTACAGATACGCAGTATTTT. The chain couples TRBV6-5 to TRBJ2-3, with 9 positions matching TRBD2. Germline assignment: CDR1 MNHEY and CDR2 SVGAGI. The junction had 3 bases not matched to a gene; V was cut back by 2 bases and J by 3 bases. This CDR3 contains 15 residues.

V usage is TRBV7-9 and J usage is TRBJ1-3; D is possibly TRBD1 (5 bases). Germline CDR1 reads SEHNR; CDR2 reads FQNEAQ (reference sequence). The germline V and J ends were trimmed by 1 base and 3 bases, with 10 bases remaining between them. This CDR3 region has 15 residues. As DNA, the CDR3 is TGTGCCAGCAGCTTAGAAGGGGTTTTTGGAAACACCATATATTTT. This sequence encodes CASSLEGVFGNTIYF.

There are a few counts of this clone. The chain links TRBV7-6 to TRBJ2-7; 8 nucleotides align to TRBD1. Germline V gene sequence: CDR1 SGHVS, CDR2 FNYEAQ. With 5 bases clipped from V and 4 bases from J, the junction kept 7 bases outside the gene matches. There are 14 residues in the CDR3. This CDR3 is CASSPLGQAYEQYF. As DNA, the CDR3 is TGTGCCAGCAGCCCATTGGGACAGGCGTACGAGCAGTACTTC.

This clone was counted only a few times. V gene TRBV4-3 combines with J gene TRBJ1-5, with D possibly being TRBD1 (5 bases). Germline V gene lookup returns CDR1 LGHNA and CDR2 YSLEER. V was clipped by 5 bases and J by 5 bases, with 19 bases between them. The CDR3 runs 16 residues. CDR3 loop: CASSAQTENPYQPQHF. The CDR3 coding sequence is TGCGCCAGCAGCGCTCAGACAGAGAATCCTTATCAGCCCCAGCATTTT.

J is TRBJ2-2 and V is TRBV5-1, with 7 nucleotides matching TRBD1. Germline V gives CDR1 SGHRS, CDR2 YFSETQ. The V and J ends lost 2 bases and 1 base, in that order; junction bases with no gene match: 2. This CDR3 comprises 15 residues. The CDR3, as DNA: TGCGCCAGCAGCTTAGGACAGGTGAACACCGGGGAGCTGTTTTTT. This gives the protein CASSLGQVNTGELFF.

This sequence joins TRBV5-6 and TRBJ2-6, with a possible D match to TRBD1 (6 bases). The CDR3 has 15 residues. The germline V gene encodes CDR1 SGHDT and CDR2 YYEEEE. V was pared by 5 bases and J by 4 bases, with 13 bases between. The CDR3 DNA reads TGTGCCAGCAGGTCAGGGGTGACAGGGGCCAACGTCCTGACTTTC. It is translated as CASRSGVTGANVLTF.

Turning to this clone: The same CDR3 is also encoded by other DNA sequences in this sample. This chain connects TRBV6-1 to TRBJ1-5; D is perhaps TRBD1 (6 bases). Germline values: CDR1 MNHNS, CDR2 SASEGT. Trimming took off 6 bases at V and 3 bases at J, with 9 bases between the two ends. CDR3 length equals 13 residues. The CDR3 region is CASRDSYNQPQHF. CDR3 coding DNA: TGTGCCAGCAGGGACAGTTACAATCAGCCCCAGCATTTT.

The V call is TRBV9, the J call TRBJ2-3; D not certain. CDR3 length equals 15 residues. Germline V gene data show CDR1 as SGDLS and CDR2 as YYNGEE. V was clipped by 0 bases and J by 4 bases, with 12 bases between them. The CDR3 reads CASSVAPTSADTQYF. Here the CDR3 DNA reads TGTGCCAGCAGCGTAGCCCCTACGAGCGCAGATACGCAGTATTTT.

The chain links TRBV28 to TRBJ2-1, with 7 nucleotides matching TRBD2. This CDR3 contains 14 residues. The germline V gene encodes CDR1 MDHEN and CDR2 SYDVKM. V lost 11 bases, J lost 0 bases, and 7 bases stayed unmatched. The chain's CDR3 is CAGGDSRSYNEQFF. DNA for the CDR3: TGTGCCGGGGGGGACTCCCGCTCCTACAATGAGCAGTTCTTC.

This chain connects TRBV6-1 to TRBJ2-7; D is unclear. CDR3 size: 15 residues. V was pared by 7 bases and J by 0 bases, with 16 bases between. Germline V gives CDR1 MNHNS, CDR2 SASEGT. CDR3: CASTALTSLSYEQYF. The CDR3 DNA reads TGTGCCAGCACCGCACTTACCTCTCTCTCCTACGAGCAGTACTTC.

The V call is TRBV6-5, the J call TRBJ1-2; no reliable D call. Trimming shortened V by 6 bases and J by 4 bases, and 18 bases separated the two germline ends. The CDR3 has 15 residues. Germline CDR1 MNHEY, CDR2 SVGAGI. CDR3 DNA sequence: TGTGCCAGCAGGTATAGGCAGGTAGTCCCCTATGGCTACACCTTC. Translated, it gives CASRYRQVVPYGYTF.

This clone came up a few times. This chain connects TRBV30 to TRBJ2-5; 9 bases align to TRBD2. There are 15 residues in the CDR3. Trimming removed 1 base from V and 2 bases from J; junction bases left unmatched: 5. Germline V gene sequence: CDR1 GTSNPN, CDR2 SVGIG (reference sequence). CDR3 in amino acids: CAWSGGAGGQETQYF. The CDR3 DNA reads TGTGCCTGGAGTGGGGGAGCGGGGGGTCAAGAGACCCAGTACTTC.

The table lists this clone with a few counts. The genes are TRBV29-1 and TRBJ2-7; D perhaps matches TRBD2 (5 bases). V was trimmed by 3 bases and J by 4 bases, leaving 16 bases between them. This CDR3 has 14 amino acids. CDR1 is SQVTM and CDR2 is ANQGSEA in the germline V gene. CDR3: CSVDGLAPSYEQYF. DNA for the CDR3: TGCAGCGTTGATGGGCTAGCACCAAGTTACGAGCAGTACTTC.

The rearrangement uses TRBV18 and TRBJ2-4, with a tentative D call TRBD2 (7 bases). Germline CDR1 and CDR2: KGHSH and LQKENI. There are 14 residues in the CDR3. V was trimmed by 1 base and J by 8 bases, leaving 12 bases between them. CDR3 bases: TGTGCCAGCTCACCACGCACAGGGAGGGACATTCAGTACTTC. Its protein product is CASSPRTGRDIQYF.

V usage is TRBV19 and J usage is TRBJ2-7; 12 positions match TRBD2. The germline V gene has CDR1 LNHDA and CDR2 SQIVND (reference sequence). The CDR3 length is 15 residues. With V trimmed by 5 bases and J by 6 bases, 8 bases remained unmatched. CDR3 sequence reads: CASSSRLAGVSEQYF. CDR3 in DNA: TGTGCCAGTAGTTCCCGACTAGCGGGGGTAAGCGAGCAGTACTTC.